Listed below are T cell receptor beta chains from one sample, sequenced in a study of blood T cell repertoires in COVID-19. Measured with immunoSEQ multiplex PCR; TCRdb has only the in-frame clones, and not every one. The data show under 30,000 clones, with about 94% seen just once and roughly 4.2% held by the top ten. The specimen sequenced was peripheral blood. The receptors derive from a human donor with active COVID-19. The donor label of this sample is uncertain. Both conserved end residues are part of each CDR3. D genes are given only for firm matches. Clone size is shown for a subset of rows, as once, few, many or a class of expanded clone.

j_call clone_size d_call cdr3_length v_call cdr3_aa cdr3_nt
TRBJ2-1 - TRBD1 15 TRBV6-4 CASKEADREYNEQFF TGTGCCAGCAAAGAAGCGGACAGGGAGTACAATGAGCAGTTCTTC
TRBJ1-2 - TRBD1 14 TRBV25-1 CASSETGGFDGYTF TGTGCCAGCAGTGAAACAGGGGGTTTTGATGGCTACACCTTC
TRBJ1-2 - TRBD1 12 TRBV6-5 CATWGTDYGYTF TGTGCCACCTGGGGGACAGACTATGGCTACACCTTC
TRBJ1-1 - - 13 TRBV30 CAWSAGAGTEAFF TGTGCCTGGAGTGCTGGGGCGGGGACTGAAGCTTTCTTT
TRBJ1-2 - - 15 TRBV25-1 CASSINRVSNYGYTF TGTGCCAGCAGTATCAACAGGGTCAGTAACTATGGCTACACCTTC
TRBJ1-4 - TRBD1 16 TRBV28 CASLNTPGTGVEKLFF TGTGCCAGCTTGAATACCCCCGGGACAGGGGTGGAAAAACTGTTTTTT
TRBJ2-5 - - 16 TRBV7-6 CASSLAGAGAQETQYF TGTGCCAGCAGCTTAGCTGGCGCGGGGGCCCAAGAGACCCAGTACTTC
TRBJ2-7 once - 12 TRBV6-1 CASSEGRTRPYF TGTGCCAGCAGTGAAGGTAGAACTCGTCCCTACTTC
TRBJ2-5 - TRBD1 16 TRBV28 CASKPGGGLLEETQYF TGTGCCAGCAAGCCAGGGGGCGGACTCCTTGAAGAGACCCAGTACTTC
TRBJ2-1 - TRBD2 13 TRBV27 CASSRGGNYEQFF TGTGCCAGCAGTAGGGGAGGGAACTATGAGCAGTTCTTC
TRBJ1-5 - - 16 TRBV18 CASSPLGINSNQPQHF TGTGCCAGCTCACCACTGGGCATAAATAGCAATCAGCCCCAGCATTTT
TRBJ2-3 - TRBD1 17 TRBV27 CASSLYPGGSSTDTQYF TGTGCCAGCAGTTTATACCCAGGGGGATCTAGCACAGATACGCAGTATTTT
TRBJ1-6 - - 15 TRBV6-5 CASSTTQGERWALHF TGTGCCAGCAGTACAACACAGGGTGAGCGGTGGGCCCTCCACTTT
TRBJ1-3 - - 17 TRBV3-1/TRBV3-2 CASSQGFGGISGNTIYF TGTGCCAGCAGCCAAGGGTTCGGAGGTATCTCTGGAAACACCATATATTTT
TRBJ2-1 - TRBD2 16 TRBV5-1 CASSRTGTSGKDEQFF TGCGCCAGCAGCAGGACCGGGACTAGCGGCAAAGATGAGCAGTTCTTC
TRBJ1-1 - TRBD1 12 TRBV6-5 CASSYRGGEAFF TGTGCCAGCAGTTACCGAGGGGGCGAAGCTTTCTTT
TRBJ2-4 - TRBD2 15 TRBV9 CASSARGGNKNIQYF TGTGCCAGCAGCGCGCGGGGGGGAAACAAAAACATTCAGTACTTC
TRBJ2-3 - TRBD1 16 TRBV28 CASSSRPDRVIDTQYF TGTGCCAGCAGTTCTCGGCCGGACAGGGTCATAGATACGCAGTATTTT
TRBJ2-7 - TRBD1 17 TRBV27 CASSLSGTGERAYEQYF TGTGCCAGCAGTTTATCGGGGACAGGGGAAAGGGCCTACGAGCAGTACTTC
TRBJ1-1 - - 12 TRBV24-1 CATQRVNTEAFF TGTGCCACCCAGAGGGTTAACACTGAAGCTTTCTTT
TRBJ1-2 - - 17 TRBV7-8 CASSLGAGEGIYYGYTF TGTGCCAGCAGCTTAGGAGCTGGGGAGGGTATCTACTATGGCTACACCTTC
TRBJ2-5 - - 13 TRBV29-1 CSVVRVGGETQYF TGCAGCGTTGTCCGGGTTGGGGGGGAGACCCAGTACTTC
TRBJ2-5 - - 12 TRBV11-3 CASSPRGETQYF TGTGCCAGCAGCCCCAGAGGGGAGACCCAGTACTTC
TRBJ1-2 - - 16 TRBV30 CAWTSDEIGLRYGYTF TGTGCCTGGACATCGGACGAAATCGGACTCAGATATGGCTACACCTTC
TRBJ2-2 few - 16 TRBV5-6 CASSPGPAPGAGELFF TGTGCCAGCAGCCCGGGACCCGCCCCAGGGGCCGGGGAGCTGTTTTTT
TRBJ1-1 - - 15 TRBV6-5 CASSYGTQTFTGAFF TGTGCCAGCAGTTACGGGACTCAGACTTTCACGGGAGCTTTCTTT
TRBJ2-2 - TRBD1 16 TRBV14 CASSQGDRPNTGELFF TGTGCCAGCAGCCAAGGGGACAGACCCAACACCGGGGAGCTGTTTTTT
TRBJ2-2 - TRBD2 14 TRBV28 CASSLGGVVGELFF TGTGCCAGCAGTTTGGGAGGGGTCGTCGGGGAGCTGTTTTTT
TRBJ2-3 - - 11 TRBV23-1 CASSLVDTQYF TGCGCCAGCAGTCTCGTAGATACGCAGTATTTT
TRBJ1-5 - TRBD1 16 TRBV24-1 CATSDPGGPNNQPQHF TGTGCCACCAGTGACCCAGGGGGCCCGAATAATCAGCCCCAGCATTTT
TRBJ1-2 - - 13 TRBV5-1 CASSLTDNYGYTF TGCGCCAGCAGCCTAACAGATAACTATGGCTACACCTTC
TRBJ2-3 - - 15 TRBV3-1/TRBV3-2 CASSQDVFGVDTQYF TGTGCCAGCAGCCAAGATGTCTTCGGGGTGGATACGCAGTATTTT
TRBJ1-1 - TRBD1 12 TRBV7-8 CASSTLQGGAFF TGTGCCAGCAGCACCTTACAGGGGGGAGCTTTCTTT
TRBJ2-5 once TRBD1 15 TRBV5-1 CASSDEGQGWETQYF TGCGCCAGCAGCGACGAAGGACAGGGTTGGGAGACCCAGTACTTC
TRBJ2-5 once - 12 TRBV6-5 CASSVGAETQYF TGTGCCAGTTCAGTGGGGGCAGAGACCCAGTACTTC
TRBJ1-1 - - 14 TRBV2 CASSPRGGNTEAFF TGTGCCAGCAGTCCCCGGGGTGGGAACACTGAAGCTTTCTTT
TRBJ2-7 - TRBD2 14 TRBV6-5 CASSYSGRAYEQYF TGTGCCAGCAGTTACTCGGGGAGGGCCTACGAGCAGTACTTC
TRBJ2-2 - - 14 TRBV28 CASRPDRNTGELFF TGTGCCAGCAGACCGGACAGAAACACCGGGGAGCTGTTCTTT
TRBJ1-1 - TRBD1 15 TRBV6-1 CASSEGDRKYTEAFF TGTGCCAGCAGTGAAGGGGACAGGAAATACACTGAAGCTTTCTTT
TRBJ1-5 once - 14 TRBV7-9 CASSLGGSTQPQHF TGTGCCAGCAGCTTAGGAGGTTCCACGCAGCCCCAGCATTTT